This T cell receptor beta chain was sequenced during a study of identical twins. This clonotype was detected ten times or more. Its specificity is unknown. The study, taken as a whole, reports: Abundant beta clonotypes from cord blood bore fewer insertions; memory repertoires lacked this pattern.

Template switching, a step in the protocol, added a universal primer site, and cDNA carried unique molecular identifiers. TCRdb re-called the 5' RACE reads through MiXCR, storing one row per CDR3 protein. The sample shows 690,000 or so distinct CDR3 sequences, more than 6.5% of them seen only once. Healthy Caucasians, and only they, were the donors. A further study also used this sample, focusing on yellow fever vaccine responses in identical twins.

What was sequenced was PBMCs. The TCR sequence derives from a woman aged 18 to 35 in good health.

CDR3 residues: CASSELVSTTEAFF. In nucleotides, the CDR3 is TGTGCCAGCAGTGAATTAGTCAGTACGACTGAAGCTTTCTTT. The chain combines TRBV2 with TRBJ1-1; D unclear. CDR1 is SNHLY, CDR2 FYNNEI, per germline. The V end lost 2 bases, the J end lost 5 bases, and 12 bases lay between the germline ends. The CDR3 spans 14 residues.